Following are 5 T cell receptor beta chains from one sample sequenced in a study of beta chain features in type 1 diabetes. The isolated RNA, all of it, was reverse transcribed, so expressed TCRB transcripts were what got sequenced. Some clones are missing from TCRdb's copy, which holds only in-frame ones; the method was immunoSEQ multiplex PCR. The sample consists of around 500,000 clones, 11% of them appearing once. Sequencing was performed on naive CD4+ T cells from blood. Receptors were obtained from a woman aged 18 to 35 in good health.

The chain has TRBV11-2 and TRBJ2-7; D not certain. The CDR3 runs to 14 residues. V was cut by 5 bases and J by 2 bases, with 13 bases left in between. Germline assignment: CDR1 SGHAT and CDR2 FQNNGV. CDR3 bases: TGTGCCAGCAGCAAAGTCCGGGCTACCTACGAGCAGTACGTC. Protein: CASSKVRATYEQYV.

This clone appeared a few times. This sequence joins TRBV4-2 and TRBJ2-3; D remains ambiguous. The germline CDR1 and CDR2 sequences are LGHNA and YNFKEQ. This CDR3 has 16 residues. Between the trimmed V and J ends, which lost 1 base and 0 bases, there was a span of 11 bases. The CDR3 sequence is CASSQGRQPSTDTQYF. DNA of the CDR3: TGTGCCAGCAGCCAAGGGCGGCAGCCTAGCACAGATACGCAGTATTTT.

There are a few counts of this clone. This rearrangement joins TRBV2 to TRBJ2-1; 12 nucleotides agree with TRBD2. CDR3 size: 15 residues. From germline, CDR1 is SNHLY and CDR2 FYNNEI. The J segment lost 8 bases and the V segment lost 4 bases, leaving 6 bases of the junction unmatched. The CDR3 here is CASSARLAGVYEQFF. As DNA, the CDR3 is TGTGCCAGCAGTGCCAGACTAGCGGGAGTCTATGAGCAGTTCTTC.

Only a few counts were recorded for this clone. Other nucleotide sequences from this sample produce the same CDR3. This chain uses TRBV5-1 with TRBJ2-6; unclear D gene. This CDR3 is built from 15 residues. V gave up 2 bases and J gave up 4 bases, with 10 bases separating them. CDR1 is SGHRS, CDR2 YFSETQ, per germline. In DNA form, the CDR3 reads TGCGCCAGCAGCTTACTAAGCTCCGGGGCCAACGTCCTGACTTTC. Its translation: CASSLLSSGANVLTF. The full variable domain, its missing parts supplied by reference TRBV5-1 and TRBJ2-6, is KAGVTQTPRYLIKTRGQQVTLSCSPISGHRSVSWYQQTPGQGLQFLFEYFSETQRNKGNFPGRFSGRQFSNSRSEMNVSTLELGDSALYLCASSLLSSGANVLTFGAGSRLTVL.

This clone occurred a few times. The chain uses TRBV30 and TRBJ1-3; the D gene is possibly TRBD1 (5 bases). The CDR3 covers 14 residues. V lost 5 bases and J lost 4, with 15 bases in between. Germline lookup yields CDR1 GTSNPN and CDR2 SVGIG (reference sequence). CDR3 protein: CAWAAGSLGNTIYF. The CDR3 coding sequence is TGTGCCTGGGCGGCAGGGTCACTGGGAAACACCATATATTTT.